Below, 26 T cell receptor beta chains from the same sample are listed, as sequenced in a study of blood T cell repertoires in COVID-19. Data came from immunoSEQ multiplex PCR; TCRdb stores just in-frame clones and leaves some out. The sample holds approximately 100,000 clones, 65% to 90% seen once. The sequenced sample consisted of PBMCs or T cells enriched from blood (not recorded which). The receptor source for this set is a woman aged 50 to 60 who had recovered from COVID-19.

A few counts support this clone. The chain joins TRBV19 to TRBJ1-1; a weak D match, TRBD1 (5 bases). Germline V gene lookup returns CDR1 LNHDA and CDR2 SQIVND (reference sequence). CDR3 length: 15 residues. V lost 11 bases, J lost 0 bases, and 19 bases lay in between. This CDR3 reads CASGSPRSMNTEAFF. DNA for the CDR3: TGTGCCTCAGGGTCCCCAAGATCGATGAACACTGAAGCTTTCTTT.

The CDR3, as DNA: TGTGCCAGCAGTTGGGGCGGCTACGGCTACACCTTC. Its translation is CASSWGGYGYTF. The chain recombines TRBV28 with TRBJ1-2; a weak D match, TRBD1 (5 bases). V lost 4 bases, J lost 8 bases, and 11 bases lay in between. The CDR3 contains 12 residues. Germline-derived CDR1 and CDR2 are MDHEN and SYDVKM.

The table lists this clone with a count of one. The CDR3 nucleotides read TGTGCCAGCAGCTTAGTTAGCGGGGGGGCAGGGTCCTACGAGCAGTACTTC. Translated, it gives CASSLVSGGAGSYEQYF. The genes are TRBV7-2 and TRBJ2-7; 11 nucleotides agree with TRBD2. V was clipped by 1 base and J by 1 base; unmatched bases: 6. Germline-derived CDR1 and CDR2 are SGHTA and FQGNSA. The CDR3 runs to 17 residues.

This clone was picked up many times. The CDR3 DNA sequence: TGTGCCTTCGGAGTCTGGTCGGGGAATGAGCAGTTCTTC. It specifies CAFGVWSGNEQFF. The genes are TRBV30 and TRBJ2-1, with a weak D call TRBD2 (5 bases). Germline V gene sequence: CDR1 GTSNPN, CDR2 SVGIG (reference sequence). CDR3 length: 13 residues. V was trimmed by 7 bases and J by 7 bases, leaving 17 bases between them. The variable domain in full, with the rest retrieved from reference TRBV30 and TRBJ2-1, is SQTIHQWPATLVQPVGSPLSLECTVEGTSNPNLYWYRQAAGRGLQLLFYSVGIGQISSEVPQNLSASRPQDRQFILSSKKLLLSDSGFYLCAFGVWSGNEQFFGPGTRLTVL.

The DNA for the CDR3 is TGTGCCAGCAGTTTGTCGGGCCTTGCAGCGGGAGGCACAGATACGCAGTATTTT. Protein sequence: CASSLSGLAAGGTDTQYF. The V and J genes are TRBV28 and TRBJ2-3, with 8 positions matching TRBD2. J was trimmed by 1 base and V by 3 bases; bases with no gene match: 12. The CDR3 contains 18 residues. Germline V CDR1 and CDR2: MDHEN, SYDVKM.

This chain uses TRBV27 with TRBJ2-7, with 7 bases aligning to TRBD2. Germline V lookup: CDR1 MNHEY, CDR2 SMNVEV (reference sequence). With 3 bases clipped from V and 6 bases from J, the junction kept 5 bases outside the gene matches. This CDR3 spans 13 amino acids. CDR3 bases: TGTGCCAGCAGTTTTTCTAGCGGTGGCGAGCAGTACTTC. Protein product: CASSFSSGGEQYF.

V and J are TRBV27 and TRBJ2-3; 8 bases match TRBD1. CDR3 size: 15 residues. In germline, CDR1 is MNHEY, CDR2 SMNVEV (reference sequence). J was trimmed by 2 bases and V by 2 bases; bases with no gene match: 3. The CDR3 nucleotides read TGTGCCAGCAGTTTAAAGACAGGGGTCACAGATACGCAGTATTTT. Amino acids: CASSLKTGVTDTQYF.

This chain joins TRBV5-4 and TRBJ2-2; 9 bases are a match to TRBD2. J gave up 5 bases and V 3 bases, and 5 bases lay outside the gene matches. The CDR3 has 15 residues. From germline, CDR1 is SGHNT and CDR2 YYREEE (reference sequence). CDR3 sequence (DNA): TGTGCCAGCAGCTCTCTAGCGGGACCGACCGGGGAGCTGTTTTTT. Translating gives CASSSLAGPTGELFF.

The CDR3 here is CASSGQGGHTEAFF. The CDR3 coding sequence is TGCGCCAGCAGCGGACAGGGGGGTCACACTGAAGCTTTCTTT. The chain is built from TRBV5-1 and TRBJ1-1; 10 bases are shared with TRBD1. V trimming: 4 bases; J trimming: 3 bases; junction bases outside the gene matches: 3. CDR3 length equals 14 residues. CDR1 SGHRS and CDR2 YFSETQ come from the germline V gene.

The chain carries TRBV7-3 and TRBJ2-5; 8 bases fit TRBD2. CDR3 size: 15 residues. The V and J ends lost 5 bases and 2 bases, in that order; junction bases with no gene match: 7. CDR1 is SGHTA and CDR2 is FQGTGA in the germline V gene. CDR3: CASSVSGVPQETQYF. The CDR3 DNA is TGTGCCAGCAGCGTTAGCGGGGTACCACAAGAGACCCAGTACTTC.

V usage is TRBV9 and J usage is TRBJ2-7; TRBD2 matches at 13 bases. This CDR3 region has 15 residues. After removal of 4 bases from V and 6 bases from J, the junction contained 7 bases not matched to a gene. Germline loops: CDR1 SGDLS, CDR2 YYNGEE. CDR3 residues: CASSPGTSGAGEQYF. The CDR3 DNA is TGTGCCAGCAGCCCAGGGACTAGCGGGGCCGGCGAGCAGTACTTC.

This clone occurred once. The chain employs TRBV2 and TRBJ1-1; D is perhaps TRBD1 (5 bases). This CDR3 is built from 13 residues. Germline CDR1 SNHLY, CDR2 FYNNEI. Trimming stripped 7 bases from V and 6 bases from J, with 15 bases between. CDR3 sequence reads: CASMGTARAEAFF. The CDR3 DNA reads as TGTGCCAGCATGGGCACCGCCAGGGCTGAAGCTTTCTTT.

The chain uses TRBV19 and TRBJ2-7; TRBD1 agrees at 9 bases. Germline V gene data show CDR1 as LNHDA and CDR2 as SQIVND (reference sequence). This CDR3 has 14 residues. Unmatched junction bases numbered 4, after V lost 4 bases and J lost 3 bases. CDR3 residues: CASSRTGDSYEQYF. The CDR3 DNA reads TGTGCCAGTAGTAGGACAGGGGATAGCTACGAGCAGTACTTC.

This clone showed up just a few times. V and J are TRBV19 and TRBJ1-3; 7 nucleotides align to TRBD1. Per the germline V gene, CDR1 is LNHDA and CDR2 is SQIVND (reference sequence). There are 15 residues in the CDR3. Trimming took 6 bases from V and 2 from J; bases not matched to a gene: 7. CDR3 region: CASRSTGFAGNTIYF. For the CDR3, the DNA is TGTGCCAGTAGATCGACAGGGTTTGCTGGAAACACCATATATTTT.

This clone was detected once. The rearrangement joins TRBV10-3 to TRBJ1-3; the D gene is possibly TRBD1 (6 bases). Germline V lookup: CDR1 ENHRY, CDR2 SYGVKD. CDR3 size: 18 residues. Trimming stripped 4 bases from V and 0 bases from J, with 19 bases between. The CDR3 nucleotides are TGTGCCATCAGTGGAGTCCGAGGACAGATGATCTCTGGAAACACCATATATTTT. Translated: CAISGVRGQMISGNTIYF.

CDR3 coding DNA: TGTGCCAGCAGCCCACCCCTTGGGCTAGCGGGGACCTACGAGCAGTACTTC. Protein product: CASSPPLGLAGTYEQYF. This rearrangement joins TRBV27 to TRBJ2-7; 9 bases are a match to TRBD2. The J segment lost 2 bases and the V segment lost 6 bases, leaving 14 bases of the junction unmatched. CDR1 is MNHEY and CDR2 is SMNVEV in the germline V gene (reference sequence). The CDR3 has 17 residues.

The CDR3 spells CASSQAARVEGDGYTF. The CDR3 DNA reads TGTGCCAGCAGCCAAGCCGCCAGGGTTGAGGGGGATGGCTACACCTTC. The rearrangement links TRBV3-1 (or the pseudogene TRBV3-2) to TRBJ1-2, with D maybe TRBD1 (6 bases). The CDR3 extends over 16 amino acids. With 1 base removed from V and 6 bases from J, the gap between germline ends came to 18 bases. Germline CDR1 is LGHDT and CDR2 is YNNKEL (reference sequence).

This chain joins TRBV7-2 and TRBJ2-5; possibly TRBD2 for D (5 bases). The CDR3 extends over 14 amino acids. V shed 1 base and J shed 5 bases, with 11 bases lying between them. Germline assignment: CDR1 SGHTA and CDR2 FQGNSA. The CDR3 here is CASSLGLAGETQYF. CDR3 coding DNA: TGTGCCAGCAGCTTAGGGCTAGCCGGGGAGACCCAGTACTTC.

The chain combines TRBV28 with TRBJ1-2; possible D gene TRBD1, 5 bases. Per the germline V gene, CDR1 is MDHEN and CDR2 is SYDVKM. Between the trimmed V and J ends, which lost 5 bases and 4 bases, there was a span of 17 bases. The CDR3 has 15 residues. The CDR3 DNA sequence: TGTGCCAGCAGTGTAAAAGCAGGGTGGGGCTATGGCTACACCTTC. Its translation: CASSVKAGWGYGYTF.

The chain carries TRBV29-1 and TRBJ2-2; 10 nucleotides agree with TRBD1. CDR3 length: 14 residues. Germline CDR1 and CDR2: SQVTM and ANQGSEA. Trimming removed 4 bases from V and 1 base from J; junction bases left unmatched: 0. This chain's CDR3 is CSVGDRGNTGELFF. For the CDR3, the DNA is TGCAGCGTTGGGGACAGGGGGAACACCGGGGAGCTGTTTTTT.

The chain joins TRBV5-1 to TRBJ2-7, with 10 bases matching TRBD1. The V gene's germline CDR1 is SGHRS and CDR2 YFSETQ. The CDR3 runs to 16 residues. V lost 0 bases to trimming and J lost 2 bases; unmatched junction nucleotides: 5. The CDR3 nucleotides read TGCGCCAGCAGCTTGGGGGGGACAGGGGCCACCTACGAGCAGTACTTC. Protein: CASSLGGTGATYEQYF. The full variable domain, completed using reference TRBV5-1 and TRBJ2-7, is KAGVTQTPRYLIKTRGQQVTLSCSPISGHRSVSWYQQTPGQGLQFLFEYFSETQRNKGNFPGRFSGRQFSNSRSEMNVSTLELGDSALYLCASSLGGTGATYEQYFGPGTRLTVT.

The chain couples TRBV6-2 or TRBV6-3 to TRBJ2-1, with D maybe TRBD2 (5 bases). Germline-derived CDR1 and CDR2 are MNHEY and SVGEGT. Trimming shortened V by 2 bases and J by 7 bases, and 21 bases separated the two germline ends. CDR3 size: 17 residues. The CDR3 DNA follows: TGTGCCAGCAGTTACGAATCTGGCCTAATAAGGACTAATGAGCAGTTCTTC. This encodes CASSYESGLIRTNEQFF.

This rearrangement joins TRBV5-1 to TRBJ2-4, with 10 bases that match TRBD2. V lost 2 bases to trimming and J lost 12 bases; unmatched junction nucleotides: 5. Germline CDR1 and CDR2: SGHRS and YFSETQ. CDR3 length equals 13 residues. Here the CDR3 DNA reads TGCGCCAGCAGCTTTAGCACTAGCGGGGCTCAGTACTTC. It codes for CASSFSTSGAQYF. Together with reference TRBV5-1 and TRBJ2-4, the CDR3 gives the full variable domain: KAGVTQTPRYLIKTRGQQVTLSCSPISGHRSVSWYQQTPGQGLQFLFEYFSETQRNKGNFPGRFSGRQFSNSRSEMNVSTLELGDSALYLCASSFSTSGAQYFGAGTRLSVL.

This chain joins TRBV9 and TRBJ2-5; 10 nucleotides match TRBD2. Germline assignment: CDR1 SGDLS and CDR2 YYNGEE. Unmatched junction bases numbered 4, after V lost 0 bases and J lost 2 bases. The CDR3 spans 16 residues. The CDR3 is CASSVGPSGGQETQYF. The CDR3 region has the DNA TGTGCCAGCAGCGTAGGTCCTAGCGGGGGACAAGAGACCCAGTACTTC.

The chain couples TRBV5-1 to TRBJ2-5; 10 bases fit TRBD2. CDR3 length equals 15 residues. CDR1 and CDR2 from the germline V gene are SGHRS and YFSETQ. The junction had 3 bases not matched to a gene; V was cut back by 0 bases and J by 4 bases. The CDR3 is CASSLGLAGVETQYF. DNA of the CDR3: TGCGCCAGCAGCTTGGGGCTAGCGGGGGTAGAGACCCAGTACTTC.

J is TRBJ2-7 and V is TRBV19, with 10 bases matching TRBD2. CDR1 and CDR2 (germline): LNHDA, SQIVND (reference sequence). This CDR3 has 14 residues. V was pared by 3 bases and J by 4 bases, with 3 bases of the junction left unmatched. The CDR3 spells CASSMLAGVYEQYF. CDR3 nucleotide sequence: TGTGCCAGTAGTATGCTAGCGGGGGTTTACGAGCAGTACTTC.